The source of this TCR beta chain is a study of chemoradiotherapy in HPV16-positive cancers (dated by TCRdb to between 2021 and 2023). A note on the overall study: Using functional T-cell assays on cells from a couple of HPV16-positive patients, the researchers defined candidate HPV-specific T-cell clones and common TCR motifs. The candidate HPV-specific TCRs and motifs were then tracked in TCR repertoires from under 100 patients with HPV-related cancers. The study asked whether T-cell immunity against the HPV oncoproteins E6 and E7 changes during chemoradiotherapy and whether it affects survival.

This clone occurred a few times. No antigen is known for it. One base away there is no much larger clone; base qualities are not given. The library was generated by the immunoSEQ multiplex PCR assay. The source is immuneACCESS, and TCRdb retained only in-frame sequences with V and J called. Part of the clones is not carried over; for the studies checked, unresolved V genes explain less than half of this, and the remainder is unexplained. Within this sample are approximately 12,000 clones, with approximately 85% of them counted one time only. Approximately 5.7% of the sample is held by the ten biggest clonotypes. From cysteine to phenylalanine, the CDR3 is 16 amino acids long. Only CDR3 DNA remains: 48 bases, in frame from the first base. Trimming costs V 3 bases and J 4 bases, and their ends lie 16 bases apart. The germline V gene specifies SGDLS as CDR1 and YYNGEE as CDR2. Repertoires were sampled multiple times during chemoradiotherapy, which allowed clonal expansion in the tumor microenvironment to be followed.

Here is what the overall study found, with its caveats: The functional definition of HPV-specific T cells was derived from only a couple of HPV16-positive patients, and the survival association was reported for HPV16-positive patients. In HPV16-positive patients, expansion of HPV-responsive T cells during chemoradiotherapy was found to be associated with improved recurrence-free survival. Expansion of candidate HPV-specific clones and E7-related TCR motifs was observed in the tumor microenvironment during treatment, whereas no such expansion was observed for non-HPV-specific T cells.

The TCR originated in a human donor with HPV-associated anogenital cancer. The rearranged chain carries TRBV9 and TRBJ2-2, and the D gene may be TRBD1, 6 bases matching. Sequencing used blood, obtained from a patient who underwent chemoradiotherapy. In nucleotide form, the sequence is TGTGCCAGCAGCGCAAGGGCGTCACAGGGCACCGGGGAGCTGTTTTTT. Translated, this gives CASSARASQGTGELFF.